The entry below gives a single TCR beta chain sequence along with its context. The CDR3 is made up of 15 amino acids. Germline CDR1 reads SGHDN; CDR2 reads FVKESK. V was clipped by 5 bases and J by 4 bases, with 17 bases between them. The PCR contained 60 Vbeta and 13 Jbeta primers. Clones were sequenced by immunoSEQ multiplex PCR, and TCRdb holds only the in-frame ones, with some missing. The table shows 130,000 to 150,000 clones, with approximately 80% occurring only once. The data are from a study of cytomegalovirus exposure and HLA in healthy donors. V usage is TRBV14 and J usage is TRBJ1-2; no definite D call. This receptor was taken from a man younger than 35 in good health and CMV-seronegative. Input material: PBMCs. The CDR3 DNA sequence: TGTGCCAGCAGCGGCACCACGGGGAAGAGCTATGGCTACACCTTC. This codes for CASSGTTGKSYGYTF.